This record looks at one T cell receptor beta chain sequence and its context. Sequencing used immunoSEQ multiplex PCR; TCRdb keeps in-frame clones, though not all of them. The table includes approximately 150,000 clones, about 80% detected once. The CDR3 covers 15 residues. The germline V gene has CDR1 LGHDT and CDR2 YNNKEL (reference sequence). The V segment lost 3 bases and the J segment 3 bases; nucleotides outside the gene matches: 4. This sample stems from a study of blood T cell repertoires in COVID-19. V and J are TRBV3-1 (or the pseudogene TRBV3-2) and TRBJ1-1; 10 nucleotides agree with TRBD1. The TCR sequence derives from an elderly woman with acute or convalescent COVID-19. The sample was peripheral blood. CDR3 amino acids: CASSHWDRGDTEAFF. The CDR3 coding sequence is TGTGCCAGCAGCCACTGGGACAGGGGAGACACTGAAGCTTTCTTT.